Following are 6 T cell receptor beta chains from one sample sequenced in a study of graft-versus-host responses after intestinal transplantation. Profiling relied on immunoSEQ multiplex PCR, and the TCRdb table lists in-frame clones only, not all of them. This sample yields roughly 25,000 clones, of which under 45% are seen a single time; less than 0.75% belongs to the top ten. Material: alloreactive CD4+ T cells from a mixed lymphocyte reaction culture, obtained before intestinal transplant. The sample's subset: CFSE-low proliferating T cells sorted from roughly six-day pre-transplant mixed lymphocyte reaction (GvH or HvG direction). These receptors came from a human patient who received an intestinal transplant.

The chain carries TRBV29-1 and TRBJ1-2, with TRBD1 as a possible D gene (6 bases). The CDR3 loop spans 11 amino acids. Between the trimmed V and J ends, which lost 4 bases and 6 bases, there was a span of 9 bases. CDR1 SQVTM and CDR2 ANQGSEA come from the germline V gene. As DNA, the CDR3 is TGCAGCGTTGCCACAGGGCATGGCTACACCTTC. This encodes CSVATGHGYTF.

By sample share, this clone is medium-sized (0.01 to 0.1%). The chain employs TRBV9 and TRBJ1-5; D gene ambiguous. The CDR3 loop spans 13 amino acids. CDR1 is SGDLS and CDR2 is YYNGEE in the germline V gene. Trimming stripped 9 bases from V and 2 bases from J, with 12 bases between. CDR3 loop: CATVKGGNQPQHF. CDR3 in DNA: TGTGCCACTGTAAAGGGAGGCAATCAGCCCCAGCATTTT.

This clone was observed a handful of times. The V and J genes are TRBV7-3 and TRBJ1-6; 8 bases are shared with TRBD1. V lost 0 bases, J lost 5 bases, and 3 bases stayed unmatched. Germline CDR1 reads SGHTA; CDR2 reads FQGTGA. This CDR3 spans 16 amino acids. For the CDR3, the DNA is TGTGCCAGCAGCTTAACGGGACAGGCCGATAATTCACCCCTCCACTTT. This encodes CASSLTGQADNSPLHF. The full variable domain, rest sourced from reference TRBV7-3 and TRBJ1-6, is GAGVSQTPSNKVTEKGKYVELRCDPISGHTALYWYRQSLGQGPEFLIYFQGTGAADDSGLPNDRFFAVRPEGSVSTLKIQRTERGDSAVYLCASSLTGQADNSPLHFGNGTRLTVT.

V and J are TRBV6-1 and TRBJ2-1; the D gene is possibly TRBD1 (5 bases). The CDR3 has 15 residues. Trimming took off 2 bases at V and 3 bases at J, with 11 bases between the two ends. Germline CDR1 MNHNS, CDR2 SASEGT. The CDR3 DNA is TGTGCCAGCAGTGAAAGCCCAGGGAACTACAATGAGCAGTTCTTC. Its protein product is CASSESPGNYNEQFF.

The V gene is TRBV7-9, the J gene TRBJ1-2, with 7 bases lining up with TRBD1. Trimming cost V 5 bases and J 8 bases; bases outside gene matches: 11. The germline CDR1 and CDR2 sequences are SEHNR and FQNEAQ (reference sequence). The CDR3 sequence is 14 residues long. CDR3 amino acids: CASSIIQGPGGYTF. The CDR3 DNA follows: TGTGCCAGCAGCATCATACAGGGGCCTGGCGGCTACACCTTC.

This clone was seen just once. The CDR3 here is CSVAYGTGFSYEQYF. The CDR3 DNA reads TGCAGCGTTGCTTACGGTACAGGCTTCTCCTACGAGCAGTACTTC. J is TRBJ2-7 and V is TRBV29-1; D might be TRBD1 (5 bases). Trimming took 4 bases from V and 0 from J, leaving 16 bases between them. CDR3 length: 15 amino acids. Germline V gene lookup returns CDR1 SQVTM and CDR2 ANQGSEA.